These 25 T cell receptor beta chains were all obtained from the same sample, sequenced in a study of naive and memory T cell subsets. Study conclusions and caveats: A few larger clonotypes appeared in naive repertoires, especially CD8, possibly memory cells re-expressing CD45RA.

Their antigens remain unidentified. Two oligonucleotides, mixed equimolar, formed the beta constant-region primer covering TRBC1 and TRBC2. Nested alpha and beta constant-region primers with the SP2 primer drove four PCR rounds on ligated cDNA. Via MiXCR, TCRdb re-called the UMI-ligation and nested PCR reads, giving one row per CDR3 protein. The sample yields more than 120,000 distinct CDR3 sequences, more than 15% seen once. Sequenced sample: naive CD8+ T cells from blood. These receptors were obtained from a human donor in good health.

In this sample, this clonotype turned up a few times. The V gene is TRBV19, the J gene TRBJ2-7, with TRBD2 matching over 12 bases. Germline V CDR1 and CDR2: LNHDA, SQIVND (reference sequence). The CDR3 length is 15 residues. With V trimmed by 5 bases and J by 6 bases, 8 bases remained unmatched. The CDR3, as DNA: TGTGCCAGTAGTTCTTACACTAGCGGGGGGTCCGAGCAGTACTTC. Translating it yields CASSSYTSGGSEQYF.

This clonotype has only a few counts. The CDR3 sequence is CASSPLAGGPYEQYF. The DNA of the CDR3 is TGCGCCAGCAGCCCACTAGCGGGAGGGCCCTACGAGCAGTACTTC. The rearrangement links TRBV4-1 to TRBJ2-7; 13 bases line up with TRBD2. The CDR3 totals 15 residues. Germline V CDR1 and CDR2: MGHRA, YSYEKL. The V and J ends lost 4 bases and 2 bases, in that order; junction bases with no gene match: 2.

This chain joins TRBV28 and TRBJ2-1; tentatively, D is TRBD1 or TRBD2 (5 bases each). Germline lookup yields CDR1 MDHEN and CDR2 SYDVKM. This CDR3 region has 13 residues. V was trimmed by 3 bases and J by 9 bases, leaving 12 bases between them. CDR3 in DNA: TGTGCCAGCAGTTTTGGATCGGGACGTGAGCAGTTCTTC. This sequence encodes CASSFGSGREQFF.

This rearrangement joins TRBV10-2 to TRBJ1-5; D gene ambiguous. Germline V gives CDR1 WSHSY, CDR2 SAAADI. This CDR3 comprises 13 residues. The V and J ends lost 6 bases and 2 bases respectively, with 8 bases between them. The CDR3 DNA is TGCGCCAGCAGCTTGATGCGCAATCAGCCCCAGCATTTT. Amino acids: CASSLMRNQPQHF.

This clonotype was picked up a small number of times. The gene calls are TRBV27 and TRBJ2-7; possible D gene TRBD1, 5 bases. CDR1 MNHEY and CDR2 SMNVEV come from the germline V gene (reference sequence). The length of the CDR3 is 14 residues. Trimming removed 5 bases from V and 4 bases from J, with 15 bases in between. This chain's CDR3 is CASSLNPTVYEQYF. In nucleotides, the CDR3 is TGTGCCAGCAGTCTAAACCCGACAGTTTACGAGCAGTACTTC.

This clonotype appeared a few times. The gene calls are TRBV29-1 and TRBJ2-5, with D uncertain. Germline values: CDR1 SQVTM, CDR2 ANQGSEA. The germline V and J ends were trimmed by 1 base and 2 bases, with 14 bases remaining between them. This CDR3 spans 15 amino acids. CDR3 residues: CSVEGALVYQETQYF. The CDR3 DNA follows: TGCAGCGTTGAAGGCGCCCTGGTTTATCAAGAGACCCAGTACTTC.

V usage is TRBV7-9 and J usage is TRBJ2-3; possibly TRBD1 for D (6 bases). The CDR3 runs to 14 residues. Germline CDR1 is SEHNR and CDR2 is FQNEAQ (reference sequence). Trimming shortened V by 3 bases and J by 3 bases, and 10 bases separated the two germline ends. The DNA for the CDR3 is TGTGCCAGCAGCTTTGGGGGCGCAACAGATACGCAGTATTTT. It translates to CASSFGGATDTQYF.

The V call is TRBV6-5, the J call TRBJ2-3, with D possibly TRBD2 on 6 matching bases. The CDR3 is 18 amino acids. The germline V gene has CDR1 MNHEY and CDR2 SVGAGI. V shed 8 bases and J shed 3 bases, with 27 bases lying between them. CDR3 nucleotides: TGTGCCAGCTCTCTCGCGAGGGGCGGGGCCGAAGGAACAGATACGCAGTATTTT. It codes for CASSLARGGAEGTDTQYF.

The chain combines TRBV23-1 with TRBJ2-1; D is unclear. TRBV23-1 is an open reading frame whose function is uncertain. The ends were cut back, 0 bases at V and 0 bases at J, with 12 bases in the middle. The CDR3 length is 17 residues. The CDR3 here is CASSQSIEFYSYNEQFF. The CDR3 DNA reads TGCGCCAGCAGTCAATCCATAGAATTCTACTCCTACAATGAGCAGTTCTTC.

The table lists this clonotype with a few counts. The chain recombines TRBV6-5 with TRBJ2-7, with D possibly being TRBD2 (6 bases). Germline V gene sequence: CDR1 MNHEY, CDR2 SVGAGI. This CDR3 is built from 16 residues. Trimming left V 6 bases short and J 5 bases short, with 23 bases between. CDR3 residues: CASSYSGGIGSHEQYF. CDR3 DNA: TGTGCCAGCAGCTATTCCGGGGGAATTGGGTCCCACGAGCAGTACTTC.

This clonotype was counted only a few times. V is TRBV12-3 or TRBV12-4 and J is TRBJ2-7, with D hard to call. Trimming removed 8 bases at V and 2 bases at J, with 10 bases between. The length of the CDR3 is 12 residues. The CDR3 DNA is TGTGCCAGCTCGGACGCCCCCTACGAGCAGTACTTC. It specifies CASSDAPYEQYF.

As for this clonotype: One junction end disagrees with the germline gene, perhaps due to a read error. The chain joins TRBV7-8 to TRBJ2-1; no clear D gene. The CDR3 is 17 amino acids. Germline values: CDR1 SGHVS, CDR2 FQNEAQ. The CDR3 sequence is CASSLGPHGADYSEQFF. CDR3 DNA: TGTGCCAGCAGCTTAGGGCCCCACGGTGCGGATTACAGTGAGCAGTTCTTC.

This clonotype showed up just a few times. J is TRBJ2-5 and V is TRBV4-2; D not resolved. This CDR3 is 15 amino acids long. The V end lost 0 bases, the J end lost 4 bases, and 12 bases lay between the germline ends. The germline V gene encodes CDR1 LGHNA and CDR2 YNFKEQ. The CDR3 DNA is TGTGCCAGCAGCCAAGATCCTGTACAGCCAGAGACCCAGTACTTC. Amino acids: CASSQDPVQPETQYF.

The chain uses TRBV7-9 and TRBJ2-1, with 7 bases fitting TRBD1. The CDR3 loop spans 12 amino acids. Trimming took 5 bases from V and 9 from J; bases not matched to a gene: 4. Germline assignment: CDR1 SEHNR and CDR2 FQNEAQ (reference sequence). CDR3 sequence reads: CASSVQGTEQFF. The CDR3 coding sequence is TGTGCCAGCAGCGTACAGGGGACTGAGCAGTTCTTC.

A few counts support this clonotype. The genes are TRBV28 and TRBJ1-5, with D perhaps matching TRBD1 (5 bases). Trimming pared 3 bases from V and 6 bases from J, leaving 18 bases between. The CDR3 spans 16 residues. Germline V CDR1 and CDR2: MDHEN, SYDVKM. The CDR3 DNA reads as TGTGCCAGCAGTTTGGGTGATCTGCGGGGGAGTCAGCCCCAGCATTTT. Its translation is CASSLGDLRGSQPQHF.

The CDR3 protein is CASSLRAENTGELFF. CDR3 nucleotides: TGTGCCAGCAGTTTAAGGGCAGAGAACACCGGGGAGCTGTTTTTT. V usage is TRBV28 and J usage is TRBJ2-2, with D unresolved. V dropped 2 bases and J dropped 1 base, with 8 bases sitting between them. Germline loops: CDR1 MDHEN, CDR2 SYDVKM. The CDR3 runs 15 residues.

The chain has TRBV29-1 and TRBJ1-2; D remains unclear. Trimming took 6 bases from V and 2 from J, leaving 10 bases between them. CDR1 is SQVTM, CDR2 ANQGSEA, per germline. The CDR3 runs to 12 residues. Here the CDR3 DNA reads TGCAGCGTAGTCGGCCAGAACTATGGCTACACCTTC. Its protein product is CSVVGQNYGYTF.

The V and J genes are TRBV6-5 and TRBJ1-1, with a possible D match to TRBD1 (6 bases). The CDR3 contains 13 residues. V lost 7 bases and J 3 bases, leaving 12 bases between the germline ends. The germline V gene has CDR1 MNHEY and CDR2 SVGAGI. The chain's CDR3 is CASTYHRDTEAFF. The CDR3 nucleotides read TGTGCCAGCACGTATCACAGGGACACTGAAGCTTTCTTT.

In its sample, this clonotype was seen a few times. The chain combines TRBV6-1 with TRBJ1-2, with D hard to call. Trimming removed 4 bases at V and 4 bases at J, with 10 bases between. This CDR3 contains 13 residues. Per germline, CDR1 MNHNS and CDR2 SASEGT. CDR3 sequence: CASSVGTGYGYTF. DNA of the CDR3: TGTGCCAGCAGTGTTGGCACGGGCTATGGCTACACCTTC.

The rearrangement joins TRBV4-1 to TRBJ2-7; 13 bases map to TRBD2. Germline assignment: CDR1 MGHRA and CDR2 YSYEKL. The V gene end was trimmed by 1 base and the J gene end by 2 bases; junction bases not matched to a gene: 5. The CDR3 extends over 17 amino acids. This CDR3 is CASSQGTSGRPPYEQYF. DNA of the CDR3: TGCGCCAGCAGCCAAGGGACTAGCGGGAGACCCCCCTACGAGCAGTACTTC.

This clonotype was recorded a few times. The conserved final phenylalanine or tryptophan is absent from the CDR3, which likely points to a read error. No DNA is shown, since the ends of the CDR3 on it are uncertain; the CDR3 is the one TCRdb lists. This chain joins TRBV25-1 and TRBJ2-7; TRBD2, the table's D call, lacks a check against the DNA. CDR1 MGHDK and CDR2 SYGVNS come from the germline V gene. The CDR3 adds up to 16 amino acids, both ends counted. The CDR3 reads CASSELGRVAGPLRGL.

This clonotype was counted a few times. The V gene is TRBV11-2, the J gene TRBJ1-1, with D possibly TRBD1 on 6 matching bases. Looked up from germline, CDR1 is SGHAT and CDR2 is FQNNGV. The CDR3 has 15 amino acids. Trimming pared 1 base from V and 7 bases from J, leaving 16 bases between. The CDR3 spells CASSLAVGGADEAFF. CDR3 sequence (DNA): TGTGCCAGCAGCTTAGCTGTGGGGGGCGCGGATGAAGCTTTCTTT. Based on the CDR3 plus reference TRBV11-2 and TRBJ1-1, the full variable domain is EAGVAQSPRYKIIEKRQSVAFWCNPISGHATLYWYQQILGQGPKLLIQFQNNGVVDDSQLPKDRFSAERLKGVDSTLKIQPAKLEDSAVYLCASSLAVGGADEAFFGQGTRLTVV.

This chain connects TRBV27 to TRBJ2-3; 7 nucleotides match TRBD2. J gave up 9 bases and V 7 bases, and 4 bases lay outside the gene matches. Germline V gene data show CDR1 as MNHEY and CDR2 as SMNVEV (reference sequence). The CDR3 consists of 11 residues. The DNA of the CDR3 is TGTGCCAGCACTGGGGGACTAACGCAGTATTTT. Amino acids: CASTGGLTQYF.

The V call is TRBV7-6, the J call TRBJ2-1, with D perhaps TRBD1 (5 bases). Germline CDR1 SGHVS, CDR2 FNYEAQ. The CDR3 is 14 amino acids. The V end was cut by 5 bases, the J end by 8 bases, with 16 bases between. DNA for the CDR3: TGTGCCAGCAGCCCAACACCCAGGGTCGATGAGCAGTTCTTC. Protein product: CASSPTPRVDEQFF.

In its sample, this clonotype was seen a few times. The V gene is TRBV6-5, the J gene TRBJ2-7, with 7 bases that match TRBD1. Losses at the gene ends were 6 bases for V and 4 bases for J; bases not matched to a gene: 6. Per the germline V gene, CDR1 is MNHEY and CDR2 is SVGAGI. The length of the CDR3 is 13 residues. The CDR3 is CASSRGGRYEQYF. The CDR3, as DNA: TGTGCCAGCAGCCGAGGGGGCAGGTACGAGCAGTACTTC.